Listed here are 20 T cell receptor beta chains from one sample, sequenced in a study of breast tumors, draining lymph nodes, adjacent tissues. Each CDR3 protein gets one entry after TCRdb re-called the multiplex PCR reads with MiXCR. The table has roughly 80,000 distinct CDR3 sequences, 15% to 20% seen once; the top ten hold about 2.4%. Axillary draining lymph nodes of breast cancer patients supplied the node samples. The specimen was axillary lymph node tissue. The origin of the receptors is a female donor with breast cancer. Some clones in this sample may be carry-over from other donors' samples.

This clonotype came up a few times. The V call is TRBV27, the J call TRBJ2-7; either TRBD1 or TRBD2 may supply D (5 bases each). The CDR3 has 16 residues. Germline CDR1 and CDR2: MNHEY and SMNVEV (reference sequence). V lost 6 bases, J lost 0 bases, and 18 bases lay in between. CDR3 sequence: CASSLVGDLSSYEQYF. The CDR3 DNA is TGTGCCAGCAGCTTAGTGGGGGACCTTAGCTCCTACGAGCAGTACTTC.

The gene calls are TRBV30 and TRBJ2-4, with D tentatively TRBD2 (5 bases). V lost 2 bases and J lost 0, with 11 bases in between. CDR3 length equals 15 residues. Germline V gene data show CDR1 as GTSNPN and CDR2 as SVGIG (reference sequence). The CDR3 here is CAWSRTVAAKNIQYF. The CDR3 DNA reads TGTGCCTGGAGTAGGACTGTCGCAGCCAAAAACATTCAGTACTTC.

The chain combines TRBV3-1 with TRBJ2-1, with 11 bases lining up with TRBD2. V gave up 1 base and J gave up 3 bases; unmatched junction bases: 8. CDR1 LGHDT and CDR2 YNNKEL come from the germline V gene (reference sequence). The CDR3 runs to 18 residues. The CDR3 DNA sequence: TGTGCCAGCAGCCAAGTGCTAGCGGGAGGACGGCGCTACAATGAGCAGTTCTTC. Protein product: CASSQVLAGGRRYNEQFF.

This clonotype was counted ten times or more. The CDR3 loop reads CASSQDGDPLYEQYF. For the CDR3, the DNA is TGCGCCAGCAGCCAGGATGGGGACCCCCTGTACGAGCAGTACTTC. This sequence joins TRBV4-1 and TRBJ2-7, with D possibly being TRBD1 or TRBD2 (5 bases each). In germline, CDR1 is MGHRA, CDR2 YSYEKL. With 3 bases removed from V and 4 bases from J, the gap between germline ends came to 16 bases. The length of the CDR3 is 15 residues.

This clonotype occurred many times. The rearrangement links TRBV24-1 to TRBJ2-1, with D possibly being TRBD1 or TRBD2 (6 bases each). Per germline, CDR1 KGHDR and CDR2 SFDVKD. V was pared by 3 bases and J by 7 bases, with 15 bases between. The CDR3 has 15 amino acids. In DNA form, the CDR3 reads TGTGCCACCAGTGATAGAAGGGGGGTGGCAAATGAGCAGTTCTTC. Translated: CATSDRRGVANEQFF.

This clonotype was seen at least ten times. This chain joins TRBV7-2 and TRBJ1-2; D is ambiguous. Germline CDR1 and CDR2: SGHTA and FQGNSA. This CDR3 is built from 12 residues. Trimming removed 5 bases at V and 2 bases at J, with 6 bases between. The CDR3: CASSLRNYGYTF. CDR3 coding DNA: TGTGCCAGCAGCCTCAGAAACTATGGCTACACCTTC.

This clonotype was counted at least ten times. The rearrangement joins TRBV20-1 to TRBJ1-3; D might be TRBD1 (5 bases). The germline V and J ends were trimmed by 6 bases and 3 bases, with 24 bases remaining between them. The CDR3 covers 17 residues. The germline V gene encodes CDR1 DFQATT and CDR2 SNEGSKA (reference sequence). The CDR3: CSALALLLGGDGNTIYF. The CDR3 DNA follows: TGCAGTGCCCTCGCCCTACTATTAGGAGGGGATGGAAACACCATATATTTT.

This clonotype showed up many times. The genes are TRBV5-1 and TRBJ2-1; D might be TRBD1 (6 bases). Germline lookup yields CDR1 SGHRS and CDR2 YFSETQ. The CDR3 totals 14 residues. Trimming took 9 bases from V and 5 from J, leaving 18 bases between them. The CDR3 protein is CATRTRDTNNEQFF. CDR3 sequence (DNA): TGCGCCACCCGAACCCGGGACACTAACAATGAGCAGTTCTTC.

Many counts were recorded for this clonotype. The chain recombines TRBV13 with TRBJ1-2, with D possibly being TRBD1 (5 bases). V was shortened by 0 bases and J by 2 bases, with 13 bases between the two germline ends. CDR3 length: 16 amino acids. CDR1 is PRHDT, CDR2 FYEKMQ, per germline (reference sequence). The DNA for the CDR3 is TGTGCCAGCAGCTTAGGGGGACCCTCGGAGAACTATGGCTACACCTTC. Translating it yields CASSLGGPSENYGYTF.

This chain connects TRBV7-3 to TRBJ2-7; 8 positions match TRBD1. Germline V gene lookup returns CDR1 SGHTA and CDR2 FQGTGA. CDR3 length: 15 residues. V gave up 5 bases and J gave up 5 bases; unmatched junction bases: 11. The CDR3 DNA follows: TGTGCCAGCAGCACAGTACGCAGGGGGCCCCACGAGCAGTACTTC. It translates to CASSTVRRGPHEQYF.

This clonotype was counted at least ten times. J is TRBJ2-2 and V is TRBV19; 9 nucleotides match TRBD1. J gave up 3 bases and V 6 bases, and 8 bases lay outside the gene matches. Germline V gene lookup returns CDR1 LNHDA and CDR2 SQIVND (reference sequence). The CDR3 is 16 amino acids. This CDR3 is CASSYRGPGDTGELFF. DNA for the CDR3: TGTGCCAGTAGCTACAGGGGGCCCGGGGACACCGGGGAGCTGTTTTTT.

About this clonotype: A much larger clone lies a single base off, so this may be a read error. This chain joins TRBV11-2 and TRBJ2-1; D gene ambiguous. Germline CDR1 is SGHAT and CDR2 is FQNNGV. The CDR3 has 17 residues. CDR3 region: CASSLGAFWSSYNERFF. DNA for the CDR3: TGTGCCAGCAGCTTAGGGGCGTTTTGGAGCTCCTACAATGAGCGGTTCTTC.

This clonotype has at least ten counts. V gene TRBV10-3 combines with J gene TRBJ2-1; a possible D gene is TRBD2 (5 bases). The CDR3 runs to 11 residues. Trimming removed 11 bases from V and 5 bases from J, with 10 bases in between. Germline lookup yields CDR1 ENHRY and CDR2 SYGVKD. CDR3 loop: CALGRDNEQFF. In DNA form, the CDR3 reads TGTGCCCTCGGGCGGGACAATGAGCAGTTCTTC.

This clonotype has a count of ten or more. The J gene is TRBJ2-7, the V gene TRBV29-1; D not certain. Germline V gene data show CDR1 as SQVTM and CDR2 as ANQGSEA. Trimming removed 1 base at V and 0 bases at J, with 13 bases between. The CDR3 contains 15 residues. CDR3 residues: CSVEVPETPSYEQYF. CDR3 in DNA: TGCAGCGTTGAAGTTCCTGAGACACCCTCCTACGAGCAGTACTTC.

Turning to this clonotype: This may come from a read error, since a much larger clone is one base off. This chain joins TRBV5-4 and TRBJ2-3; D not certain. The germline V gene encodes CDR1 SGHNT and CDR2 YYREEE (reference sequence). CDR3 length: 13 amino acids. As DNA, the CDR3 is TGTGCCGGCAGCCACCCCCACACAGATACGCAGTATTTT. It is translated as CAGSHPHTDTQYF.

This clonotype has just a few counts. Possible read error: a much larger clone is one base away. The CDR3 region is CASSLPQGEGSYEQYF. CDR3 DNA: TGTGCCAGCAGCCTCCCGCAGGGGGAGGGTTCCTACGAGCAGTACTTC. The chain carries TRBV7-9 and TRBJ2-7; D possibly matches TRBD1 or TRBD2 (7 bases each). V lost 5 bases and J 1 base, leaving 18 bases between the germline ends. The CDR3 length is 16 residues. Germline assignment: CDR1 SEHNR and CDR2 FQNEAQ (reference sequence).

The chain recombines TRBV27 with TRBJ1-2; TRBD1 is a possible D gene (5 bases). This CDR3 has 14 residues. Per the germline V gene, CDR1 is MNHEY and CDR2 is SMNVEV (reference sequence). Trimming took 6 bases from V and 5 from J, leaving 16 bases between them. The CDR3 protein is CASSPTFGGYGYTF. CDR3 sequence (DNA): TGTGCCAGCAGCCCTACCTTTGGGGGATATGGCTACACCTTC.

This clonotype was detected a few times. This chain links TRBV30 with TRBJ1-2, with D unresolved. The CDR3 extends over 11 amino acids. Germline lookup yields CDR1 GTSNPN and CDR2 SVGIG (reference sequence). V was pared by 4 bases and J by 4 bases, with 7 bases between. The CDR3 region is CAWIYGYGYTF. The CDR3 DNA reads as TGTGCCTGGATATATGGCTATGGCTACACCTTC. Drawing the rest from reference TRBV30 and TRBJ1-2, the complete variable domain is SQTIHQWPATLVQPVGSPLSLECTVEGTSNPNLYWYRQAAGRGLQLLFYSVGIGQISSEVPQNLSASRPQDRQFILSSKKLLLSDSGFYLCAWIYGYGYTFGSGTRLTVV.

This clonotype was found a few times. This chain links TRBV11-2 with TRBJ2-5, with 7 bases that match TRBD1. Unmatched junction bases numbered 12, after V lost 5 bases and J lost 6 bases. The CDR3 has 15 residues. Germline lookup yields CDR1 SGHAT and CDR2 FQNNGV. The CDR3 nucleotides are TGTGCCAGCAGCCTCGGACAGGTCCTTGATCAGACCCAGTACTTC. The encoded protein is CASSLGQVLDQTQYF.

Notes on this clonotype: A much larger clone is a single base away; this may be a read error. The chain recombines TRBV20-1 with TRBJ2-1, with 10 bases aligning to TRBD2. In germline, CDR1 is DFQATT, CDR2 SNEGSKA (reference sequence). The CDR3 spans 15 residues. Trimming took 6 bases from V and 8 from J; bases not matched to a gene: 13. The CDR3 reads CSAKPTSGLYDEQFF. The CDR3 DNA reads as TGCAGTGCCAAGCCGACTAGCGGGTTGTATGATGAGCAGTTCTTC.